The clone carrying this T cell receptor (beta chain) was found a few times. The data were obtained in a study of follicular helper T cells after annual influenza vaccination. Regarding time point: 2015-2016 season, 7 days after influenza vaccination. Sequencing used immunoSEQ multiplex PCR; TCRdb keeps in-frame clones, though not all of them. The table lists 6,000 to 7,500 clones, 84% of them singletons. Germline-derived CDR1 and CDR2 are SGHRS and YFSETQ. This CDR3 comprises 14 residues. V was clipped by 4 bases and J by 4 bases; unmatched bases: 5. The clonotype was recovered from an adult who received the influenza vaccine. Sequenced here: CXCR5- memory CD4+ T cells sorted from blood, sampled 7 days after influenza vaccination. The gene calls are TRBV5-1 and TRBJ1-1; 9 bases agree with TRBD1. CDR3 amino acids: CASSEGQGLTEAFF. The DNA of the CDR3 is TGCGCCAGCAGCGAGGGACAGGGTCTCACTGAAGCTTTCTTT.